These T cell receptor beta chains were read from a single sample in a study of technical replicates of blood from a few donors. Here immunoSEQ multiplex PCR was the method, and the copy in TCRdb shows in-frame clones only, minus some. The table shows 85,000 to 100,000 clones, with 95% occurring only once. The sample was T cells isolated from PBMCs. The source is a human donor in good health. CDR3s include the opening cysteine and the closing phenylalanine or tryptophan. The order of the fields is V gene, CDR3 protein.

v_call: TRBV6-5; cdr3_aa: CASIPRDMPYEQYF
v_call: TRBV6-1; cdr3_aa: CASTGTGYGETQYF
v_call: TRBV19; cdr3_aa: CASSNRDFGNTIYF
v_call: TRBV28; cdr3_aa: CASSPGMNLETQYF
v_call: TRBV5-1; cdr3_aa: CASIGGTSTEAFF
v_call: TRBV7-2; cdr3_aa: CASSPGTGGLYEQYF
v_call: TRBV4-1; cdr3_aa: CASSPEGQGAYGYTF
v_call: TRBV30; cdr3_aa: CAWSTWGGGPPLTDTQYF
v_call: TRBV7-8; cdr3_aa: CASSSNGGLEQFF
v_call: TRBV6-6; cdr3_aa: CASGEQETQYF
v_call: TRBV7-7; cdr3_aa: CASSSVPGEETQYF
v_call: TRBV7-9; cdr3_aa: CASSSRDTYGYTF
v_call: TRBV7-6; cdr3_aa: CASSPDNIYEQYF
v_call: TRBV12-5; cdr3_aa: CASGLSGRF
v_call: TRBV19; cdr3_aa: CASSLHRAANEKLFF
v_call: TRBV28; cdr3_aa: CASSNLDRNYGYTF
v_call: TRBV7-2; cdr3_aa: CASSVGYRGAYNSPLHF
v_call: TRBV29-1; cdr3_aa: CSVAGPVNTEAFF
v_call: TRBV29-1; cdr3_aa: CSATLAGEETQYF
v_call: TRBV10-3; cdr3_aa: CAISDPPGQGSSTNEKLFF
v_call: TRBV6-5; cdr3_aa: CASSSLDRGYYEQYF
v_call: TRBV28; cdr3_aa: CASTYRPTASNQPQHF
v_call: TRBV28; cdr3_aa: CASCRQANVLTF
v_call: TRBV4-1; cdr3_aa: CASSQGTGWLYEQYF
v_call: TRBV29-1; cdr3_aa: CSVEGLRVGTDTQYF
v_call: TRBV6-1; cdr3_aa: CASSRTRYTGELFF
v_call: TRBV29-1; cdr3_aa: CSVGEQAGTQYF
v_call: TRBV28; cdr3_aa: CASSRIIDEQFF
v_call: TRBV7-9; cdr3_aa: CASSLVAAGANVLTF
v_call: TRBV28; cdr3_aa: CASGEVSGNTIYF
v_call: TRBV4-1; cdr3_aa: CASSQGTANQPQHF
v_call: TRBV18; cdr3_aa: CASPEPSGQPTDTQYF
v_call: TRBV28; cdr3_aa: CASSDLGGAYEQYF
v_call: TRBV9; cdr3_aa: CASSLTGSSYNEQFF
v_call: TRBV10-3; cdr3_aa: CAIRPTGGASLPSANVLTF
v_call: TRBV18; cdr3_aa: CASLIRAGDYEQYF
v_call: TRBV4-1; cdr3_aa: CASSPQGGKARFYEQYF
v_call: TRBV13; cdr3_aa: CASSDRTDNTGELFF
v_call: TRBV11-3; cdr3_aa: CASRLGDRGRGDTEAFF
v_call: TRBV4-2; cdr3_aa: CASSRENWAGGNEAFF
v_call: TRBV5-1; cdr3_aa: CASSRHGFEGYTF
v_call: TRBV4-2; cdr3_aa: CASSQRSGGRSTDTQYF
v_call: TRBV4-1; cdr3_aa: CASSQDIRTGANEQFF